Below, 14 T cell receptor beta chains from the same sample are listed, as sequenced in a study of blood T cell repertoires in COVID-19. Sequencing was performed with immunoSEQ multiplex PCR; in TCRdb, only in-frame clones are kept and a portion is missing. The sample records fewer than 200,000 clones, roughly four fifths being singletons. Input material: peripheral blood. The receptor source for this set is a man aged 40-50 years who had recovered from COVID-19.

The chain employs TRBV7-9 and TRBJ1-3, with 7 bases fitting TRBD1. CDR1 and CDR2 from the germline V gene are SEHNR and FQNEAQ (reference sequence). The CDR3 length is 14 residues. The trim removed 6 bases at V and 1 base at J, leaving 3 bases unmatched. The CDR3, as DNA: TGTGCCAGCAGAAAGGGACAGTCTGGAAACACCATATATTTT. Translated: CASRKGQSGNTIYF.

Here the CDR3 DNA reads TGTGCCAGCAGCCGCGGGGTAGCGGGAGAGGATGAGCAGTTCTTC. This gives the protein CASSRGVAGEDEQFF. The chain employs TRBV11-3 and TRBJ2-1, with 9 bases identical to TRBD2. The CDR3 is made up of 15 amino acids. Trimming took 5 bases from V and 8 from J; bases not matched to a gene: 10. Germline assignment: CDR1 SGHNT and CDR2 YENEEA.

The CDR3, as DNA: TGTGCCAGCAGCTTCTCATTACAGCAAGAGACCCAGTACTTC. This sequence encodes CASSFSLQQETQYF. The rearrangement uses TRBV7-9 and TRBJ2-5; D call uncertain. CDR1 is SEHNR, CDR2 FQNEAQ, per germline (reference sequence). The V and J ends lost 3 bases and 2 bases respectively, with 10 bases between them. This CDR3 region has 14 residues.

V usage is TRBV5-1 and J usage is TRBJ2-7; TRBD1 agrees at 8 bases. This CDR3 contains 14 residues. V gave up 0 bases and J gave up 7 bases; unmatched junction bases: 6. CDR1 and CDR2 from the germline V gene are SGHRS and YFSETQ. This CDR3 reads CASSLDQGAGEQYF. In DNA, the CDR3 is TGCGCCAGCAGCTTGGACCAGGGGGCGGGAGAGCAGTACTTC.

The V and J genes are TRBV9 and TRBJ2-2; 7 bases agree with TRBD1. CDR1 SGDLS and CDR2 YYNGEE come from the germline V gene. V lost 1 base and J lost 5; bases outside the gene matches: 5. The CDR3 runs 15 residues. CDR3 loop: CASSVKQGNTGELFF. In DNA, the CDR3 is TGTGCCAGCAGCGTAAAACAGGGGAATACCGGGGAGCTGTTTTTT.

A note on this clone: Other DNA sequences from this sample encode an identical CDR3 as well. V usage is TRBV9 and J usage is TRBJ2-2; D remains ambiguous. The CDR3 is made up of 12 amino acids. Trimming pared 4 bases from V and 1 base from J, leaving 2 bases between. Germline CDR1 is SGDLS and CDR2 is YYNGEE. The CDR3 DNA is TGTGCCAGCAGCCTGAACACCGGGGAGCTGTTTTTT. Translation gives CASSLNTGELFF.

The chain employs TRBV9 and TRBJ2-3; the D is unclear. The CDR3 totals 13 residues. The V gene lost 2 bases and the J gene lost 0 bases, with 4 bases spanning the gap. Germline CDR1 reads SGDLS; CDR2 reads YYNGEE. The CDR3 is CASSVRSTDTQYF. The CDR3 DNA is TGTGCCAGCAGCGTCAGGAGCACAGATACGCAGTATTTT.

This clone occurred many times. The chain joins TRBV6-1 to TRBJ1-2, with 7 bases identical to TRBD1. CDR3 length: 15 amino acids. Trimming removed 0 bases from V and 4 bases from J; junction bases left unmatched: 5. Germline CDR1 is MNHNS and CDR2 is SASEGT. The CDR3 loop is CASSEASGQPYGYTF. The CDR3 DNA reads TGTGCCAGCAGTGAAGCATCGGGACAGCCCTATGGCTACACCTTC.

This clone was seen only once. V gene TRBV28 combines with J gene TRBJ1-6; D is unresolved. The CDR3 is 17 amino acids. Germline V gene sequence: CDR1 MDHEN, CDR2 SYDVKM. V dropped 4 bases and J dropped 4 bases, with 17 bases sitting between them. CDR3 loop: CASSSQWARTYNSPLHF. CDR3 DNA: TGTGCCAGCAGTTCCCAATGGGCCAGGACTTATAATTCACCCCTCCACTTT.

The V call is TRBV2, the J call TRBJ2-1, with 8 bases matching TRBD1. The CDR3 loop spans 11 amino acids. The germline V gene has CDR1 SNHLY and CDR2 FYNNEI. Losses at the gene ends were 6 bases for V and 12 bases for J; bases not matched to a gene: 4. The CDR3 loop reads CASRQQGVQFF. CDR3 coding DNA: TGTGCCAGCAGGCAACAGGGGGTGCAGTTCTTC.

The V call is TRBV6-5, the J call TRBJ1-1, with a weak D call TRBD1 (5 bases). V lost 0 bases and J 6 bases, leaving 8 bases between the germline ends. The CDR3 is 13 amino acids. Germline V gene data show CDR1 as MNHEY and CDR2 as SVGAGI. The CDR3 sequence: CASSYSSRAEAFF. DNA for the CDR3: TGTGCCAGCAGTTACTCGAGCAGGGCTGAAGCTTTCTTT.

The chain employs TRBV29-1 and TRBJ2-3, with 11 bases that match TRBD2. This CDR3 contains 15 residues. Germline lookup yields CDR1 SQVTM and CDR2 ANQGSEA. Trimming took 2 bases from V and 5 from J; bases not matched to a gene: 6. DNA for the CDR3: TGCAGCGTTGAACCCCGCGGGACTAGCGGAGATACGCAGTATTTT. It codes for CSVEPRGTSGDTQYF.

The chain couples TRBV7-8 to TRBJ1-3; D is perhaps TRBD1 (5 bases). This CDR3 has 16 amino acids. The V gene lost 2 bases and the J gene lost 1 base, with 12 bases spanning the gap. CDR1 SGHVS and CDR2 FQNEAQ come from the germline V gene. CDR3 in amino acids: CASSLLRGLSGNTIYF. CDR3 DNA: TGTGCCAGCAGCTTACTTCGGGGGTTATCTGGAAACACCATATATTTT. Supplemented by reference TRBV7-8 and TRBJ1-3, the full variable domain reads GAGVSQSPRYKVAKRGQDVALRCDPISGHVSLFWYQQALGQGPEFLTYFQNEAQLDKSGLPSDRFFAERPEGSVSTLKIQRTQQEDSAVYLCASSLLRGLSGNTIYFGEGSWLTVV.

The rearrangement links TRBV29-1 to TRBJ2-1; 11 bases map to TRBD2. V lost 7 bases to trimming and J lost 7 bases; unmatched junction nucleotides: 9. Germline V gene lookup returns CDR1 SQVTM and CDR2 ANQGSEA. The CDR3 consists of 14 residues. CDR3 in DNA: TGCAGCGCTTCGACTAGCGGGACGTTGAATGAGCAGTTCTTC. The encoded protein is CSASTSGTLNEQFF.